This TCR beta chain is drawn from a study of blood T cell repertoires in COVID-19. The repertoire was sequenced with immunoSEQ multiplex PCR; TCRdb's copy has only in-frame clones and lacks some. The sample shows 200,000 to 250,000 clones, roughly nine tenths of them seen only once. This clonotype was obtained from a woman aged 18-30 years in a cohort exposed to, infected with or recovered from COVID-19 (not recorded which). The sample consisted of PBMCs or T cells enriched from blood (not recorded which).

CDR3 sequence (DNA): TGTGCCAGCAGCGCCGGTACAGATACGCAGTATTTT. Amino acid sequence: CASSAGTDTQYF. The chain is built from TRBV11-3 and TRBJ2-3; D is unresolved. This CDR3 region has 12 residues. Germline V gene sequence: CDR1 SGHNT, CDR2 YENEEA. Deletions cut 5 bases from V and 3 bases from J, with 6 bases between.